This TCR beta chain was found in a study of OX40 agonist ivuxolimab in advanced cancers. About the full investigation: The costimulatory receptor OX40 (CD134) was targeted by ivuxolimab, a fully human IgG2 agonistic monoclonal antibody. Intravenous ivuxolimab was administered to patients every 2 weeks at six dose levels: 0.01, 0.1, 0.3, 1.5, 3 and 10 mg/kg. Of the 50 to 55 dose-escalation patients, hepatocellular carcinoma was present in 19, melanoma in around 15, renal cell carcinoma in 9 and head and neck cancer in 9. The dose-escalation cohort was 80% to 90% male with a mean age of roughly 60 years, ranging from 23 to 79. Patients were allowed to have had prior anti-PD-1, anti-PD-L1 or anti-CTLA-4 therapy, and approximately 37% of the dose-escalation patients had been treated with checkpoint inhibitors. Partial responses occurred in three dose-escalation patients, of whom one had hepatocellular carcinoma and two had cutaneous melanoma. Peripheral TCRbeta sequencing was intended to test whether TCR sequence diversity was altered and clonal T-cell expansion was caused by ivuxolimab. The paper covers the monotherapy dose-escalation part of the phase I ivuxolimab trial, which included N ≈ 54 patients. Study-wide findings and limitations: Low levels of normalized T-cell clonal expansion were also seen in some patients who did not respond. Clonal expansion of both CD4+ and CD8+ blood T cells was observed from baseline to week 6 at doses 0.1 to 3.0 mg/kg. Which antigens the clonally expanded peripheral T cells were specific for was not determined. Partial responders in the 0.1-3.0 mg/kg groups had among the lowest normalized peripheral clonal expansion, especially among CD8+ T cells. After ivuxolimab, expanded clones were on average more numerous among CD8+ T cells than among CD4+ T cells.

To sequence the TCRbeta CDR3 region, genomic DNA was isolated from the sorted cells. The immunoSEQ Assay was used to sequence the TCRbeta CDR3 regions. TCRdb limited this immuneACCESS table to in-frame rearrangements with V and J called. A share of clones is missing; checked studies link under half to unresolved V genes, and the rest is unexplained. A total of fewer than 60,000 clones appear in this sample, roughly 82% of them only once. In total, the top ten clones hold about 3.7% of the sample. The CDR1 and CDR2 encoded by the germline V gene (reference sequence) are SEHNR and FQNEAQ. The CDR3 measures 16 amino acids from cysteine to phenylalanine. Only the CDR3 portion is preserved as DNA: 48 bases, with reading frame beginning at the first base. The V and J ends are trimmed by 4 bases and 0 bases, leaving 14 bases between them. Patients with autoimmune disease history or receiving systemic immunosuppression were excluded from the trial. Peripheral blood for TCR sequencing was collected from all dose cohorts at baseline, on cycle 4 day 1, and on cycle 7 day 1. The samples were taken from a phase I, first-in-human, multicenter, open-label dose-escalation trial of ivuxolimab. The trial enrolled adults with locally advanced or metastatic head and neck squamous cell, hepatocellular, melanoma or renal cell carcinoma. Before TCR sequencing, CD4+ T cells and CD8+ T cells from peripheral blood were sorted into separate populations.

A word on this clone: Its antigen is unknown. No base quality information exists; no much larger clone differs at one position.

This receptor was obtained from an adult with an advanced solid tumor such as melanoma, head and neck, liver or kidney cancer. This chain joins TRBV7-9 to TRBJ2-3, with a tentative D gene TRBD2 over 6 matching bases. The source was CD4+ or CD8+ T cells sorted from blood, collected in a trial of the OX40 agonist ivuxolimab. This receptor carries the CDR3 CASSSTSPTSTDTQYF. The nucleotide sequence is TGTGCCAGCAGCTCGACTAGTCCGACTAGCACAGATACGCAGTATTTT.